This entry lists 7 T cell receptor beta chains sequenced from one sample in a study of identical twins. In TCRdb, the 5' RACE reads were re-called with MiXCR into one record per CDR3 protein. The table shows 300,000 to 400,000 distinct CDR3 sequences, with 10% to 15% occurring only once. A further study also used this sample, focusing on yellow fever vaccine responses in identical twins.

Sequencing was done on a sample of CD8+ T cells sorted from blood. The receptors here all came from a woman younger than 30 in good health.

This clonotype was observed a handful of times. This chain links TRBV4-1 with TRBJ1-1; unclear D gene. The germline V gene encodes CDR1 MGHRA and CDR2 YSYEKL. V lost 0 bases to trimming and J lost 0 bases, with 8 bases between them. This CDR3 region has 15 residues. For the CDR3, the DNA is TGCGCCAGCAGCCAAGAGACACTCATGAACACTGAAGCTTTCTTT. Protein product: CASSQETLMNTEAFF.

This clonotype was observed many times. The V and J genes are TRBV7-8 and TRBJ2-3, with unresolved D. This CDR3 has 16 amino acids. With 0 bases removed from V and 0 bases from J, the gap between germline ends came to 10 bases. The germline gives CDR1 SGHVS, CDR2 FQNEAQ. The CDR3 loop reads CASSLASPSSTDTQYF. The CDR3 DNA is TGTGCCAGCAGCTTAGCTAGCCCCTCTAGCACAGATACGCAGTATTTT.

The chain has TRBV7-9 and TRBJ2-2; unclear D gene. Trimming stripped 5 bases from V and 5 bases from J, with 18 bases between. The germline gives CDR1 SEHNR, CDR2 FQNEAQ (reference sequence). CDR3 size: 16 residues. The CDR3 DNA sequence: TGTGCCAGCAGCGCGATGAGGTTAGGGTGGACCGGGGAGCTGTTTTTT. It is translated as CASSAMRLGWTGELFF.

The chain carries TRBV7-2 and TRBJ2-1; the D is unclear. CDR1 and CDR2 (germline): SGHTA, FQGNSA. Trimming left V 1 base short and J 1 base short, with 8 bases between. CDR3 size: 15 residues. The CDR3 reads CASSLVERSYNEQFF. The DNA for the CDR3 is TGTGCCAGCAGCTTAGTGGAGAGATCCTACAATGAGCAGTTCTTC. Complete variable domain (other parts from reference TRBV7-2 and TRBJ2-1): GAGVSQSPSNKVTEKGKDVELRCDPISGHTALYWYRQSLGQGLEFLIYFQGNSAPDKSGLPSDRFSAERTGGSVSTLTIQRTQQEDSAVYLCASSLVERSYNEQFFGPGTRLTVL.

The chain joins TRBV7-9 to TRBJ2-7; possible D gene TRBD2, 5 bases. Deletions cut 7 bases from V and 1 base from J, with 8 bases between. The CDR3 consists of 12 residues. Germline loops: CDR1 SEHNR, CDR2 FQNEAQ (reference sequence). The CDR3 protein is CASTSSSYEQYF. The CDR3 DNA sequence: TGTGCCAGCACTAGCAGTTCCTACGAGCAGTACTTC.

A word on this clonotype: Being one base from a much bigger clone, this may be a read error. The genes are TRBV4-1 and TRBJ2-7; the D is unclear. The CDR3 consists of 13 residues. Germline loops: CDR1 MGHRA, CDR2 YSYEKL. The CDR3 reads CASSQGPGYEQCV. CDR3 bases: TGCGCCAGCAGCCAAGGTCCGGGTTACGAGCAGTGCGTC.

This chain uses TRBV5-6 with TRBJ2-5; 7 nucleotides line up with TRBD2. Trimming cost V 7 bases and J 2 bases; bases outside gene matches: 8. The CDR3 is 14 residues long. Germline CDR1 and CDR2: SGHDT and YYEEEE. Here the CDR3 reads CASHGLDLQETQYF. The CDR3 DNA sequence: TGTGCCAGCCACGGACTAGACCTTCAAGAGACCCAGTACTTC. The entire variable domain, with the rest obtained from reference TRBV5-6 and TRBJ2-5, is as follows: DAGVTQSPTHLIKTRGQQVTLRCSPKSGHDTVSWYQQALGQGPQFIFQYYEEEERQRGNFPDRFSGHQFPNYSSELNVNALLLGDSALYLCASHGLDLQETQYFGPGTRLLVL.